What follows are 3 T cell receptor beta chains derived from one specimen sequenced in a study of technical replicates of blood from a handful of donors. Generated by immunoSEQ multiplex PCR, the TCRdb table keeps only in-frame clones and is missing some. The sample contains more than 65,000 clones, about 91% of which appear only once. Source material: T cells isolated from PBMCs. The source of these receptors is a human donor in good health.

This sequence joins TRBV9 and TRBJ2-1; TRBD2 might be the D (6 bases). The CDR3 has 15 residues. Germline CDR1 is SGDLS and CDR2 is YYNGEE. Trimming stripped 5 bases from V and 8 bases from J, with 20 bases between. CDR3 sequence: CASSTVLGGIHEQFF. DNA of the CDR3: TGTGCCAGCAGTACGGTCTTGGGGGGTATCCATGAGCAGTTCTTC.

The chain combines TRBV5-1 with TRBJ2-1, with 8 nucleotides matching TRBD2. The V segment lost 6 bases and the J segment 7 bases; nucleotides outside the gene matches: 6. Germline CDR1 SGHRS, CDR2 YFSETQ. The CDR3 extends over 13 amino acids. This chain's CDR3 is CASMSGSRNEQFF. CDR3 sequence (DNA): TGCGCCAGCATGAGCGGGAGCCGGAATGAGCAGTTCTTC.

The chain is built from TRBV7-3 and TRBJ2-7, with 7 bases fitting TRBD2. Trimming removed 4 bases from V and 2 bases from J; junction bases left unmatched: 8. Germline-derived CDR1 and CDR2 are SGHTA and FQGTGA. The CDR3 length is 15 residues. The CDR3 DNA reads TGTGCCAGCAGCTGGGAGGGGCGCCTTCCCTACGAGCAGTACTTC. Translating gives CASSWEGRLPYEQYF.